The 10 T cell receptor beta chains below come from one sample, sequenced in a study of cytomegalovirus exposure and HLA in healthy donors. A multiplex PCR was run with 60 Vbeta primers and 13 Jbeta primers. Clones were read by immunoSEQ multiplex PCR, and TCRdb kept only the in-frame ones, dropping some. Here the sample spans about 110,000 clones, approximately 76% being singletons. The specimen sequenced was PBMCs. The receptors were gathered from a man between 18 and 35 years old in good health and CMV-seronegative.

The genes are TRBV6-6 and TRBJ2-7, with 7 bases lining up with TRBD2. V lost 2 bases, J lost 7 bases, and 11 bases stayed unmatched. Germline CDR1 reads MNHNY; CDR2 reads SVGAGI (reference sequence). The CDR3 length is 15 residues. CDR3 in DNA: TGTGCCAGCAGTTACGGTTCCGGGGGGACTCGGGAGCAGTACTTC. It yields the protein CASSYGSGGTREQYF.

The genes are TRBV4-3 and TRBJ1-2; 11 nucleotides line up with TRBD1. The germline gives CDR1 LGHNA, CDR2 YSLEER. The CDR3 is 16 residues long. V was clipped by 2 bases and J by 4 bases; unmatched bases: 6. The CDR3 sequence: CASSQLRTGGSYGYTF. CDR3 sequence (DNA): TGCGCCAGCAGCCAACTAAGGACAGGGGGCAGCTATGGCTACACCTTC.

CDR3 region: CASSPPGTNLYGYTF. CDR3 DNA sequence: TGTGCCAGCAGCCCCCCCGGGACTAACCTCTATGGCTACACCTTC. The V and J genes are TRBV9 and TRBJ1-2, with D possibly TRBD1 on 5 matching bases. The CDR3 covers 15 residues. CDR1 SGDLS and CDR2 YYNGEE come from the germline V gene. The V and J ends lost 4 bases and 4 bases respectively, with 17 bases between them.

V is TRBV19 and J is TRBJ2-7; D is perhaps TRBD2 (5 bases). The CDR3 is made up of 13 amino acids. V lost 5 bases to trimming and J lost 2 bases, with 10 bases between them. The germline CDR1 and CDR2 sequences are LNHDA and SQIVND (reference sequence). The CDR3 nucleotides read TGTGCCAGTAGTGGGAGTGGCACCTACGAGCAGTACTTC. Translating it yields CASSGSGTYEQYF.

The chain employs TRBV19 and TRBJ2-5; D possibly corresponds to TRBD1 (6 bases). The CDR3 covers 13 residues. CDR1 LNHDA and CDR2 SQIVND come from the germline V gene (reference sequence). Trimming pared 5 bases from V and 7 bases from J, leaving 14 bases between. The CDR3 region is CASSPGPGATQYF. As DNA, the CDR3 is TGTGCCAGTAGTCCAGGCCCAGGGGCGACCCAGTACTTC.

The genes are TRBV15 and TRBJ2-2; 8 nucleotides line up with TRBD2. Germline V gene lookup returns CDR1 LNHNV and CDR2 YYDKDF (reference sequence). V shed 5 bases and J 6 bases; nucleotides not matched to a gene: 5. The CDR3 loop spans 14 amino acids. CDR3 sequence (DNA): TGTGCCACCAGCGTCCGGGGGGGAGCCGGGGAGCTGTTTTTT. Protein sequence: CATSVRGGAGELFF.

This clone was found a few times. The chain couples TRBV10-3 to TRBJ1-2, with D possibly being TRBD1 (5 bases). Germline V CDR1 and CDR2: ENHRY, SYGVKD. The length of the CDR3 is 15 residues. V was trimmed by 2 bases and J by 4 bases, leaving 14 bases between them. CDR3 residues: CAISEDNTGSYGYTF. Written as DNA, the CDR3 is TGTGCCATCAGTGAGGATAATACAGGATCCTATGGCTACACCTTC.

This chain uses TRBV27 with TRBJ1-1; tentative D call: TRBD1 (6 bases). This CDR3 is 15 amino acids long. V shed 4 bases and J shed 4 bases, with 16 bases lying between them. CDR1 is MNHEY, CDR2 SMNVEV, per germline (reference sequence). In nucleotides, the CDR3 is TGTGCCAGCAGTTCTGACACAGGGATGGTCACTGAAGCTTTCTTT. It is translated as CASSSDTGMVTEAFF.

The chain links TRBV18 to TRBJ1-1; a possible D gene is TRBD1 (5 bases). The germline CDR1 and CDR2 sequences are KGHSH and LQKENI. V was clipped by 3 bases and J by 0 bases, with 11 bases between them. The CDR3 runs 15 residues. The CDR3 sequence is CASSPLEGLNTEAFF. For the CDR3, the DNA is TGTGCCAGCTCACCCTTGGAGGGGTTGAACACTGAAGCTTTCTTT.

This chain connects TRBV28 to TRBJ2-5; TRBD2 is a possible D gene (5 bases). Germline V gene sequence: CDR1 MDHEN, CDR2 SYDVKM. The germline V and J ends were trimmed by 5 bases and 0 bases, with 13 bases remaining between them. The CDR3 consists of 15 residues. The CDR3 sequence: CASSTRDQYQETQYF. CDR3 in DNA: TGTGCCAGCAGTACTAGGGATCAGTACCAAGAGACCCAGTACTTC.